The entry below describes one T cell receptor (beta chain). This sample is part of a study of cytomegalovirus exposure and HLA in healthy donors. Vbeta (60) and Jbeta (13) primers were used in the PCR. Measured with immunoSEQ multiplex PCR; TCRdb has only the in-frame clones, and not every one. Among roughly 120,000 clones listed, 70% to 80% were seen once. Per the germline V gene, CDR1 is SGHKS and CDR2 is YYEKEE (reference sequence). This CDR3 region has 15 residues. Trimming took 3 bases from V and 3 from J; bases not matched to a gene: 4. V gene TRBV5-5 combines with J gene TRBJ1-5, with 9 bases lining up with TRBD1. Sequenced sample: PBMCs. The receptor was isolated from a man aged 35 to 55 in good health and CMV-seronegative. The DNA of the CDR3 is TGTGCCAGCAGCTCCGGGACAGGGTCCAATCAGCCCCAGCATTTT. It yields the protein CASSSGTGSNQPQHF.